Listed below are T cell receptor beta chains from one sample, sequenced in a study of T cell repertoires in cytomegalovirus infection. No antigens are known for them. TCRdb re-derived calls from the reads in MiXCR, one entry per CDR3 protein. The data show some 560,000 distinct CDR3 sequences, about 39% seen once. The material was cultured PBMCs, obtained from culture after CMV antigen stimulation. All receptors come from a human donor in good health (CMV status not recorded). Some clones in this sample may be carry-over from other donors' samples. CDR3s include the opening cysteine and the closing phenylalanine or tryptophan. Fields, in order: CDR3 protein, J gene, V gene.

CASSPWRGGRGETQYF,TRBJ2-5,TRBV27
CATSEREGPGANEQFF,TRBJ2-1,TRBV7-6
CASRGLGLSDGYTF,TRBJ1-2,TRBV11-2
CAIRGLERGYNEQFF,TRBJ2-1,TRBV10-3
CASSYSMGGNTEAFF,TRBJ1-1,TRBV6-2/TRBV6-3
CASSLDGSHQETQYF,TRBJ2-5,TRBV7-9
CASTGSARFYEQFF,TRBJ2-1,TRBV2
CASSLIRRQETQYF,TRBJ2-5,TRBV12-3/TRBV12-4
CASSRGGEDTQYF,TRBJ2-3,TRBV11-3
CASRRLGPQETQYF,TRBJ2-5,TRBV6-2/TRBV6-3
CASGQGQGAREQYF,TRBJ2-7,TRBV7-2
CASSLSLREEKLFF,TRBJ1-4,TRBV28
CASSLTAAEAFF,TRBJ1-1,TRBV7-9
CSAKPGGGNEQFF,TRBJ2-1,TRBV20-1
CASSRGGRLETQYF,TRBJ2-5,TRBV5-6
CASTDNWDTTGGSETQYF,TRBJ2-5,TRBV4-3
CASSLEGNRYNEQFF,TRBJ2-1,TRBV5-5
CATSSGDFSYEQYF,TRBJ2-7,TRBV15
CASSPDGGENSPLHF,TRBJ1-6,TRBV7-9
CASSYVGPGRSYEQYF,TRBJ2-7,TRBV6-5
CASSSGSRVAGELFF,TRBJ2-2,TRBV7-2
CASSLIGGVRPWQPQHF,TRBJ1-5,TRBV7-2
CASSPAWGHEQYF,TRBJ2-7,TRBV6-5
CASSSQTAVYNSPLHF,TRBJ1-6,TRBV7-6
CASSSKGWANEKLFF,TRBJ1-4,TRBV7-2
CSARGSGGYEQYF,TRBJ2-7,TRBV20-1
CASSLLTDSPLHF,TRBJ1-6,TRBV7-4
CASSFSGTGGPYEQFF,TRBJ2-1,TRBV7-2
CASSLNDQPQHF,TRBJ1-5,TRBV7-2
CASSSMGGIGGQYF,TRBJ2-7,TRBV7-2
CASSSGQPTGTDTQYF,TRBJ2-3,TRBV5-1
CASSLYSGSGVITYEQYF,TRBJ2-7,TRBV7-2
CASSLANPTSRVPAGELFF,TRBJ2-2,TRBV7-6
CASSRSGPESLGTQYF,TRBJ2-3,TRBV27
CASRTEGGDTGTQYF,TRBJ2-3,TRBV10-3
CASSSSGQGSQETQYF,TRBJ2-5,TRBV12-3/TRBV12-4
CASSTRLGDDGYTF,TRBJ1-2,TRBV27
CSARQGNTEAFF,TRBJ1-1,TRBV20-1
CASSFGGGAGTGELFF,TRBJ2-2,TRBV5-4
CASSIRSRVGEKLFF,TRBJ1-4,TRBV11-2
CASSSVRGLEYF,TRBJ2-4,TRBV7-6
CASGGLAGGYEQFF,TRBJ2-1,TRBV12-3/TRBV12-4
CAGRWTPEEQFF,TRBJ2-1,TRBV2
CASSFRLAPGEQFF,TRBJ2-1,TRBV7-9
CASSRDRADTQYF,TRBJ2-3,TRBV7-2
CASSQEVKGGGRLSSYNEQFF,TRBJ2-1,TRBV4-3
CASRRTGSSGANVLTF,TRBJ2-6,TRBV7-8
CASSPRTGDSQPQHF,TRBJ1-5,TRBV12-3/TRBV12-4
CSARLAGSTDTQYF,TRBJ2-3,TRBV20-1
CASSTSDRDQQYF,TRBJ2-3,TRBV19
CASSFGAGGELFF,TRBJ2-2,TRBV11-2
CASSTRLEEQFF,TRBJ2-1,TRBV6-1
CSVAGSLNTEAFF,TRBJ1-1,TRBV20-1